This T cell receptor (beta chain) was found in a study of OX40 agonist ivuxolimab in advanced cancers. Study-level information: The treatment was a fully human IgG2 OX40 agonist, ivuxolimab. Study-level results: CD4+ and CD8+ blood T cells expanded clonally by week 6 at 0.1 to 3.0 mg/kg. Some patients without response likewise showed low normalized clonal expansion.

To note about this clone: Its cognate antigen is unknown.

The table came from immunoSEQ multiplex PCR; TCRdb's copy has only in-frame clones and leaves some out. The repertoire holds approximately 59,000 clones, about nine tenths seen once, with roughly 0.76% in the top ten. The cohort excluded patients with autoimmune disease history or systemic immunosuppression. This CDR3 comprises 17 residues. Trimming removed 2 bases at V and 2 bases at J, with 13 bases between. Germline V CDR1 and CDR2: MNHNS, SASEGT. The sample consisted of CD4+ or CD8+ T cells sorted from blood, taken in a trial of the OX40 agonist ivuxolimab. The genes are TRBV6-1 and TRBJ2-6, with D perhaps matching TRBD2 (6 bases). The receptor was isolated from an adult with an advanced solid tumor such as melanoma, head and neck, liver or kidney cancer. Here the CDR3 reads CASSETIRRAGANVLTF. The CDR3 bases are TGTGCCAGCAGTGAAACTATCCGGAGGGCTGGGGCCAACGTCCTGACTTTC.